These T cell receptor beta chains were read from a single sample in a study of blood T cell repertoires in COVID-19. Profiling relied on immunoSEQ multiplex PCR, and the TCRdb table lists in-frame clones only, not all of them. The sample yields some 27,000 clones, about 65% seen once. The sequenced material came from peripheral blood. These receptor sequences come from a human donor in a cohort sampled during active COVID-19. Each CDR3 is given without its conserved first and last residue.

j_call	cdr3_length	v_call	cdr3_aa
TRBJ2-5	10	TRBV6-4	ATHLAEETQY
TRBJ2-7	11	TRBV9	ASSVGLFGEQY
TRBJ2-7	11	TRBV3-1/TRBV3-2	ASRSRSSYEQY
TRBJ1-5	13	TRBV18	ASSPEGRSNQPQH
TRBJ1-6	14	TRBV5-1	ASSLGGTGWNSPLH
TRBJ1-3	13	TRBV7-9	ASSLSGIGGNTIY
TRBJ1-2	10	TRBV7-2	ASSLTGYGYT
TRBJ1-1	11	TRBV3-1/TRBV3-2	ASGGQSNTEAF
TRBJ1-2	13	TRBV28	ASSLGVRGSYGYT
TRBJ2-2	13	TRBV29-1	SVEINPARTGELF
TRBJ1-6	12	TRBV7-3	ASSLGQPNSPLH
TRBJ1-5	14	TRBV27	ASSLYPGAYNQPQH
TRBJ2-6	14	TRBV18	ASSPPAGTGANVLT
TRBJ1-1	11	TRBV4-3	ASSQDVRVRTF
TRBJ1-1	11	TRBV27	ASSLSRRTEAF
TRBJ2-7	9	TRBV3-1/TRBV3-2	ASSQATVRY
TRBJ2-2	15	TRBV4-3	ASSQGPSGEGTGELF
TRBJ1-6	13	TRBV14	ASRQLDRENSPLH
TRBJ2-7	12	TRBV5-1	ASSLAGSSYEQY
TRBJ2-7	12	TRBV9	ASSVSPSEYEQY
TRBJ2-2	12	TRBV19	ASSISRAAQELF
TRBJ2-1	11	TRBV20-1	SASPGGGNEQF
TRBJ2-3	13	TRBV4-3	ASSRIAGVTDTQY
TRBJ2-5	11	TRBV9	ASSVDSQETQY
TRBJ2-1	12	TRBV15	ATSRALEGTFPF
TRBJ1-2	11	TRBV21-1	ASSKRRDYGYT
TRBJ1-2	14	TRBV18	ASSPAGAGTGYGYT
TRBJ2-5	14	TRBV5-8	ASSSGGQAAQETQY
TRBJ1-4	12	TRBV30	AWSVQGSGEKLF
TRBJ2-1	11	TRBV7-8	ASNPSGINEQF
TRBJ2-7	12	TRBV7-2	ASSLARKPYEQY
TRBJ1-4	17	TRBV7-9	ASSLVFSQGASTNEKLF
TRBJ2-7	13	TRBV18	ASSPQTGSKEEQY
TRBJ1-2	13	TRBV5-6	ASSLEDRRGYGYT
TRBJ1-1	13	TRBV19	ASSINAGFNTEAF
TRBJ1-1	12	TRBV4-3	ASSQAGLLAEAF
TRBJ2-7	9	TRBV2	ASSVFYEQY
TRBJ2-3	11	TRBV5-1	ASSLTLLDTQY
TRBJ1-2	13	TRBV4-3	ASSQDRGEYYGYT
TRBJ1-2	11	TRBV6-5	ASSLRGIYGYT
TRBJ1-1	9	TRBV19	ASSIAVEAF
TRBJ1-1	13	TRBV3-1/TRBV3-2	ASSRRLGGQSEAF
TRBJ2-7	12	TRBV15	ATSGMEVPYEQY
TRBJ2-1	12	TRBV5-4	ASSLQGSYNEQF
TRBJ1-6	11	TRBV27	ASSLQVNSPLH
TRBJ2-3	11	TRBV4-1	ASSQASTDTQY